The 5 T cell receptor beta chains below were found in one sample sequenced in a study of shared clonotypes between healthy human individuals. Generated by immunoSEQ multiplex PCR, the TCRdb table keeps only in-frame clones and is missing some. The sample consists of some 2.1 million clones, approximately 94% of them appearing once. CD8 cells regarded as naive lacked CD45RO, were positively chosen for CCR7, and omitted terminally differentiated effector memory CD45RA+ cells. The source material was naive CD8+ T cells sorted from blood. Every receptor here comes from a man aged 18 to 30 in good health.

The chain is built from TRBV19 and TRBJ1-1, with D unresolved. The CDR3 is made up of 13 amino acids. Looked up from germline, CDR1 is LNHDA and CDR2 is SQIVND (reference sequence). Trimming removed 5 bases at V and 7 bases at J, with 14 bases between. The CDR3 loop is CASSSDVPVEAFF. CDR3 in DNA: TGTGCCAGTAGTTCGGACGTCCCAGTTGAAGCTTTCTTT.

The chain employs TRBV19 and TRBJ1-1; maybe TRBD1 (5 bases). Trimming cost V 4 bases and J 3 bases, with 9 bases left between them. This CDR3 comprises 13 residues. Germline V lookup: CDR1 LNHDA, CDR2 SQIVND (reference sequence). CDR3 sequence (DNA): TGTGCCAGTAGTACTGACAGCTACACTGAAGCTTTCTTT. This codes for CASSTDSYTEAFF.

This rearrangement joins TRBV4-1 to TRBJ2-7, with D possibly matching TRBD1 (5 bases). The V end was cut by 6 bases, the J end by 2 bases, with 8 bases between. Germline CDR1 and CDR2: MGHRA and YSYEKL. The CDR3 consists of 12 residues. This chain's CDR3 is CASSTGAYEQYF. CDR3 nucleotides: TGCGCCAGCAGTACAGGAGCCTACGAGCAGTACTTC.

The chain uses TRBV9 and TRBJ1-2, with D perhaps matching TRBD1 (6 bases). Germline V gives CDR1 SGDLS, CDR2 YYNGEE. With 0 bases removed from V and 4 bases from J, the gap between germline ends came to 13 bases. The CDR3 is made up of 15 amino acids. Here the CDR3 reads CASSVGTGPGYGYTF. The CDR3 DNA is TGTGCCAGCAGCGTAGGAACAGGGCCGGGCTATGGCTACACCTTC. The full variable domain, rest sourced from reference TRBV9 and TRBJ1-2, is DSGVTQTPKHLITATGQRVTLRCSPRSGDLSVYWYQQSLDQGLQFLIQYYNGEERAKGNILERFSAQQFPDLHSELNLSSLELGDSALYFCASSVGTGPGYGYTFGSGTRLTVV.

The rearrangement joins TRBV7-9 to TRBJ2-2, with 9 nucleotides matching TRBD2. The germline gives CDR1 SEHNR, CDR2 FQNEAQ (reference sequence). The CDR3 totals 18 residues. V trimming: 5 bases; J trimming: 6 bases; junction bases outside the gene matches: 16. Here the CDR3 reads CASSPGTLAGVRAGELFF. CDR3 in DNA: TGTGCCAGCAGCCCAGGGACCTTAGCGGGGGTACGCGCCGGGGAGCTGTTTTTT.